The 15 T cell receptor beta chains below all came from one sample that was sequenced in a study of shared clonotypes between healthy human individuals. TCRdb keeps only in-frame clones here, not all; method: immunoSEQ multiplex PCR. The profile covers 780,000 or so clones, with about two thirds appearing a single time and 1.8% taken by the ten largest. The sequenced material came from memory CD4+ T cells sorted from blood. Subset noted: CD45RA-negative fraction. These receptors all come from a woman between 25 and 40 years old in good health.

The chain couples TRBV5-1 to TRBJ2-3, with 9 positions matching TRBD2. Germline V gives CDR1 SGHRS, CDR2 YFSETQ. This CDR3 comprises 14 residues. Trimming cost V 4 bases and J 3 bases; bases outside gene matches: 3. The CDR3 reads CASSESGRTDTQYF. CDR3 DNA sequence: TGCGCCAGCAGCGAAAGCGGGAGGACAGATACGCAGTATTTT. Supplemented by reference TRBV5-1 and TRBJ2-3, the full variable domain reads KAGVTQTPRYLIKTRGQQVTLSCSPISGHRSVSWYQQTPGQGLQFLFEYFSETQRNKGNFPGRFSGRQFSNSRSEMNVSTLELGDSALYLCASSESGRTDTQYFGPGTRLTVL.

CDR3 DNA sequence: TGTGCCAGTAGGCTGCAGGCGTCTGAGAACTATGGCTACACCTTC. Protein sequence: CASRLQASENYGYTF. This rearrangement joins TRBV19 to TRBJ1-2, with unresolved D. Trimming left V 6 bases short and J 2 bases short, with 16 bases between. CDR1 and CDR2 (germline): LNHDA, SQIVND (reference sequence). The CDR3 totals 15 residues.

This clone was picked up many times. This chain links TRBV6-1 with TRBJ2-7, with D maybe TRBD2 (6 bases). The germline V and J ends were trimmed by 6 bases and 7 bases, with 19 bases remaining between them. The CDR3 is 14 amino acids. Germline V gene lookup returns CDR1 MNHNS and CDR2 SASEGT. The CDR3 spells CASSGTSVRWEQYF. The DNA for the CDR3 is TGTGCCAGCAGCGGGACTTCGGTTCGGTGGGAGCAGTACTTC.

The chain employs TRBV7-8 and TRBJ1-1; D unresolved. V gave up 5 bases and J gave up 6 bases, with 13 bases separating them. The CDR3 is made up of 13 amino acids. Germline V CDR1 and CDR2: SGHVS, FQNEAQ. In DNA, the CDR3 is TGTGCCAGCAGCCGTTCCCCCCAGGCTGAAGCTTTCTTT. Its protein product is CASSRSPQAEAFF. The complete variable domain, with remaining parts taken from reference TRBV7-8 and TRBJ1-1, reads GAGVSQSPRYKVAKRGQDVALRCDPISGHVSLFWYQQALGQGPEFLTYFQNEAQLDKSGLPSDRFFAERPEGSVSTLKIQRTQQEDSAVYLCASSRSPQAEAFFGQGTRLTVV.

This chain's CDR3 is CASSELASATSYEQYF. The CDR3 DNA sequence: TGCGCCAGCAGTGAGTTAGCTAGCGCGACCTCCTACGAGCAGTACTTC. The chain combines TRBV10-2 with TRBJ2-7; tentative D call: TRBD2 (6 bases). This CDR3 is 16 amino acids long. The germline gives CDR1 WSHSY, CDR2 SAAADI. Between the trimmed V and J ends, which lost 1 base and 0 bases, there was a span of 13 bases.

The chain couples TRBV11-2 to TRBJ2-7; 13 bases match TRBD2. The CDR3 is made up of 16 amino acids. Trimming cost V 5 bases and J 4 bases; bases outside gene matches: 8. Germline CDR1 and CDR2: SGHAT and FQNNGV. In DNA form, the CDR3 reads TGTGCCAGCAGCCCTCCCCGGACTAGCGGGAGATACGAGCAGTACTTC. Protein sequence: CASSPPRTSGRYEQYF.

The chain recombines TRBV10-2 with TRBJ1-4; D not resolved. CDR3 length: 14 amino acids. V was clipped by 0 bases and J by 10 bases, with 12 bases between them. The germline V gene encodes CDR1 WSHSY and CDR2 SAAADI. The CDR3 is CASSESQARRKLFF. DNA for the CDR3: TGCGCCAGCAGTGAGTCCCAGGCGAGGAGAAAACTGTTTTTT.

This clone was observed many times. The rearrangement links TRBV29-1 to TRBJ1-1; D not certain. The CDR3 sequence is 15 residues long. Germline values: CDR1 SQVTM, CDR2 ANQGSEA. Between the trimmed V and J ends, which lost 6 bases and 0 bases, there was a span of 17 bases. The CDR3 sequence is CSVLGSFGMNTEAFF. DNA for the CDR3: TGCAGCGTCCTTGGAAGTTTCGGGATGAACACTGAAGCTTTCTTT.

The chain is built from TRBV28 and TRBJ1-5; D is perhaps TRBD1 (6 bases). Deletions cut 4 bases from V and 6 bases from J, with 19 bases between. This CDR3 comprises 16 residues. Germline CDR1 MDHEN, CDR2 SYDVKM. The CDR3 DNA follows: TGTGCCAGCAGTTCTTCTGGGGGCGAGATTGGTCAGCCCCAGCATTTT. Its translation: CASSSSGGEIGQPQHF.

The rearrangement joins TRBV6-6 to TRBJ2-5, with D maybe TRBD2 (6 bases). Germline CDR1 is MNHNY and CDR2 is SVGAGI (reference sequence). With 2 bases removed from V and 7 bases from J, the gap between germline ends came to 14 bases. The CDR3 sequence is 14 residues long. The CDR3 spells CASSYGASAATQYF. The CDR3 region has the DNA TGTGCCAGCAGTTACGGTGCTAGCGCCGCGACCCAGTACTTC.

This clone was picked up a small number of times. The rearrangement uses TRBV9 and TRBJ2-7, with 11 bases fitting TRBD1. J lost 5 bases, V lost 0 bases, and 4 bases had no gene match. The germline gives CDR1 SGDLS, CDR2 YYNGEE. The CDR3 consists of 15 residues. In nucleotides, the CDR3 is TGTGCCAGCAGCGTAGATTGGACAGGGGGCGACGAGCAGTACTTC. It codes for CASSVDWTGGDEQYF.

V usage is TRBV5-4 and J usage is TRBJ2-6; D gene unclear. The germline gives CDR1 SGHNT, CDR2 YYREEE (reference sequence). The V and J ends lost 4 bases and 2 bases respectively, with 4 bases between them. CDR3 length equals 13 residues. The CDR3 loop reads CASSPPGANVLTF. CDR3 coding DNA: TGTGCCAGCAGCCCTCCTGGGGCCAACGTCCTGACTTTC.

V gene TRBV15 combines with J gene TRBJ2-7; TRBD2 matches at 10 bases. The CDR3 spans 17 residues. Per the germline V gene, CDR1 is LNHNV and CDR2 is YYDKDF (reference sequence). V was clipped by 5 bases and J by 5 bases; unmatched bases: 15. The CDR3 DNA is TGTGCCACCAGCCCAAGGGGCCTAGCGGGAGTAGTGGACGAGCAGTACTTC. This sequence encodes CATSPRGLAGVVDEQYF.

The V and J genes are TRBV9 and TRBJ2-1; D is unresolved. CDR1 and CDR2 from the germline V gene are SGDLS and YYNGEE. The CDR3 is 14 residues long. V shed 0 bases and J shed 3 bases, with 7 bases lying between them. CDR3 residues: CASSVDSHYNEQFF. The CDR3 nucleotides are TGTGCCAGCAGCGTAGACAGCCACTACAATGAGCAGTTCTTC.

The chain employs TRBV18 and TRBJ1-2, with D perhaps matching TRBD1 (5 bases). The CDR3 is 13 amino acids. V lost 0 bases and J lost 8, with 10 bases in between. CDR1 and CDR2 (germline): KGHSH, LQKENI. CDR3 DNA sequence: TGTGCCAGCTCACCACCGGGGCGCCTCGGCTACACCTTC. Translation gives CASSPPGRLGYTF.